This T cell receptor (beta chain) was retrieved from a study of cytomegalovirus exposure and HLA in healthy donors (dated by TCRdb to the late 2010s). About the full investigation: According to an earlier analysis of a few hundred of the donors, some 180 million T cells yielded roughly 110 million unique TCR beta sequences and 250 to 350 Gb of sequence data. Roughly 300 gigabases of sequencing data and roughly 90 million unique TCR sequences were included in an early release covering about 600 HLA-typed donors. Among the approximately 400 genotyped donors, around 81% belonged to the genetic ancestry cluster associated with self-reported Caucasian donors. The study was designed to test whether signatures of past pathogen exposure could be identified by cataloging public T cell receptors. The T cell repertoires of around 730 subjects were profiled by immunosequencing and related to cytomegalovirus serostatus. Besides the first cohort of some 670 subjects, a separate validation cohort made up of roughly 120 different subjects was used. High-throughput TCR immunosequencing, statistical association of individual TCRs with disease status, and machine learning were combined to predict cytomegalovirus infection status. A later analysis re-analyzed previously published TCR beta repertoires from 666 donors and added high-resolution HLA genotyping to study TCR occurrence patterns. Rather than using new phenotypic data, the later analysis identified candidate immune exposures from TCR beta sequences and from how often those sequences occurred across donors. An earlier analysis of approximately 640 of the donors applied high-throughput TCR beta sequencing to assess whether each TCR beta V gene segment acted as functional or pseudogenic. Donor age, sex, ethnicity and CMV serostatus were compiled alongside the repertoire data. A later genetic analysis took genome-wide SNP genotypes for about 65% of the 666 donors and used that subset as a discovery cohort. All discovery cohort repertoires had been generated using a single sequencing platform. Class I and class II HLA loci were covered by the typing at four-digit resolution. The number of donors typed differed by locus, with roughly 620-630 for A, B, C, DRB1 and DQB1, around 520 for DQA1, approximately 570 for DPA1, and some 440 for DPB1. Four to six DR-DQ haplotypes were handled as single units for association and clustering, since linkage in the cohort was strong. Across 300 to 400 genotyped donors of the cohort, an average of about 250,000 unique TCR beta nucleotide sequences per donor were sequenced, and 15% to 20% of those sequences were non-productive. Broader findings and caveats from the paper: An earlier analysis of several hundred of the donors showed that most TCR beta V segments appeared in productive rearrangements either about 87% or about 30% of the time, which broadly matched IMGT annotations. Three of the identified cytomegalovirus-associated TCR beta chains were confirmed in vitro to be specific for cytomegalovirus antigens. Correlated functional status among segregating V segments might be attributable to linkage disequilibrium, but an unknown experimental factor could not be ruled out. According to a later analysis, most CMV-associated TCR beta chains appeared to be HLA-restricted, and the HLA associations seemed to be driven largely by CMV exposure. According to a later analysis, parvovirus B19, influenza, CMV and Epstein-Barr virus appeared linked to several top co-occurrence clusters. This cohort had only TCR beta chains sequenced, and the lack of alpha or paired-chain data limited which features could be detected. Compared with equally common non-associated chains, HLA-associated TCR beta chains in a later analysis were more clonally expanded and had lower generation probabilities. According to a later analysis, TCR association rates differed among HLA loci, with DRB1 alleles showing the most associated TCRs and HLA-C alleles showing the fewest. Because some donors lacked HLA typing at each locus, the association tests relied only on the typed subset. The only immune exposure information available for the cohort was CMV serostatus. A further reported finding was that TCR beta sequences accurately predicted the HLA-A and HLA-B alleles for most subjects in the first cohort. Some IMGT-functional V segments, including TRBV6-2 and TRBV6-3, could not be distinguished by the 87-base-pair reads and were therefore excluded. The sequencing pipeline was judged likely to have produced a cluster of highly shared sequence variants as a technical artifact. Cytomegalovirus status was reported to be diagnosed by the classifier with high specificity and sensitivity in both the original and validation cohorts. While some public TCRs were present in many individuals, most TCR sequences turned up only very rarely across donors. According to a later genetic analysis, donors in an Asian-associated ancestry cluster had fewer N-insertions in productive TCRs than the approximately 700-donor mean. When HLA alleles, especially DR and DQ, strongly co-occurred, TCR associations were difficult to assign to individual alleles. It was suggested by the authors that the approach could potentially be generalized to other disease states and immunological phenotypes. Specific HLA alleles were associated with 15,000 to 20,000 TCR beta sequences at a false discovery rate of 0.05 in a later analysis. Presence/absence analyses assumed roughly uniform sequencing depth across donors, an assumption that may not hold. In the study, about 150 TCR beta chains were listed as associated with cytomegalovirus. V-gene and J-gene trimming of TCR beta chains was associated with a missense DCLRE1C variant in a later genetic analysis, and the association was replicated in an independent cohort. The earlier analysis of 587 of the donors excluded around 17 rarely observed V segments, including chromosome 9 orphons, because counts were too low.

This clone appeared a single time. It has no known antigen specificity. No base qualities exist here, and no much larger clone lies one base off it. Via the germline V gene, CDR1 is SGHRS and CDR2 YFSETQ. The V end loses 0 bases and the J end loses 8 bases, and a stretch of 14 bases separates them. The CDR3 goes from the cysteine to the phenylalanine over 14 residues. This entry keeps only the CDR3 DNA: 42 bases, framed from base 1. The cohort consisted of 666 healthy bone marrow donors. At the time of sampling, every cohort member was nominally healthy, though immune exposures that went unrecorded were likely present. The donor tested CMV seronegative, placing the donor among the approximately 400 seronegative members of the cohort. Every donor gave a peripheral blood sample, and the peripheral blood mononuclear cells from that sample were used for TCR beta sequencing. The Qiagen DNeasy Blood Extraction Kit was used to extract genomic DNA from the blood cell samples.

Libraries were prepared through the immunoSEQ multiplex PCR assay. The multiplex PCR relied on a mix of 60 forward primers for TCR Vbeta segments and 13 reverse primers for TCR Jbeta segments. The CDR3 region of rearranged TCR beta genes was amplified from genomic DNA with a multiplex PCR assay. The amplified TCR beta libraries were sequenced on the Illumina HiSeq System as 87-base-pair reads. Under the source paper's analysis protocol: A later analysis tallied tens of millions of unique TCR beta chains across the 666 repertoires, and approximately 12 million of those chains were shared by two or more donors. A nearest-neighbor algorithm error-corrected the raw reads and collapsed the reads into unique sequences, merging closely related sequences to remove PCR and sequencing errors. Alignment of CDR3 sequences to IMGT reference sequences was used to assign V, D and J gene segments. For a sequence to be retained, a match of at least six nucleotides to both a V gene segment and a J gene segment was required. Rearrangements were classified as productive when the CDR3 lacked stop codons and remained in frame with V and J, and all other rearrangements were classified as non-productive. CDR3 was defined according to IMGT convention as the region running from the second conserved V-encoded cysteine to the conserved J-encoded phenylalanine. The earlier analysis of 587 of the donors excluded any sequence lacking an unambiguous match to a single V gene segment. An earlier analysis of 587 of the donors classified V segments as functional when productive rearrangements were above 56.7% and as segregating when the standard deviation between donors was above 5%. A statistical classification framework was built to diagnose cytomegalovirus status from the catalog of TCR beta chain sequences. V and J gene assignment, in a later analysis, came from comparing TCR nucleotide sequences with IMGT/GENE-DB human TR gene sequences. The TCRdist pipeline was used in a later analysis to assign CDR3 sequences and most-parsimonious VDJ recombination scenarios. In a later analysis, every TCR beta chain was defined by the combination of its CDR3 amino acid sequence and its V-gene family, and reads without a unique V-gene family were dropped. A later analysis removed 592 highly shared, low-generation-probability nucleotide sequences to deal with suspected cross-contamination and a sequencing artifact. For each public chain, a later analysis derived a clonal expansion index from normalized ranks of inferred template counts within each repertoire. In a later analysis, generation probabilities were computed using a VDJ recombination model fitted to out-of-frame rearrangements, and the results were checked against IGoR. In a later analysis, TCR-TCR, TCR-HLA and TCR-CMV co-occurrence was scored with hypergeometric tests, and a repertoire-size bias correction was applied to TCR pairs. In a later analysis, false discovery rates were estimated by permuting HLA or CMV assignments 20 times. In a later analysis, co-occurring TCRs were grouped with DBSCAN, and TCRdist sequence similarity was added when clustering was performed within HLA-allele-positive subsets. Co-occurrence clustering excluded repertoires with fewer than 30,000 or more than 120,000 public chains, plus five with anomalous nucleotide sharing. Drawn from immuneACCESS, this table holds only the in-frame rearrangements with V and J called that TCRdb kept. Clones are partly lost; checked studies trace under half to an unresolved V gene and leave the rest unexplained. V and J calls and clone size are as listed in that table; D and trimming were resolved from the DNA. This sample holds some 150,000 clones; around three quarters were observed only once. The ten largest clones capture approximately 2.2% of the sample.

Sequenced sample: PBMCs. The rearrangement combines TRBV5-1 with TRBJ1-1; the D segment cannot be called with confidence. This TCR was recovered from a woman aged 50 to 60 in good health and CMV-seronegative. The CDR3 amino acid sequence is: CASSLAAGPREAFF. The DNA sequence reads TGCGCCAGCAGCTTGGCCGCAGGCCCCCGGGAAGCTTTCTTT. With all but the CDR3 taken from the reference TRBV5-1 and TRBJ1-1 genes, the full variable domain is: KAGVTQTPRYLIKTRGQQVTLSCSPISGHRSVSWYQQTPGQGLQFLFEYFSETQRNKGNFPGRFSGRQFSNSRSEMNVSTLELGDSALYLCASSLAAGPREAFFGQGTRLTVV.